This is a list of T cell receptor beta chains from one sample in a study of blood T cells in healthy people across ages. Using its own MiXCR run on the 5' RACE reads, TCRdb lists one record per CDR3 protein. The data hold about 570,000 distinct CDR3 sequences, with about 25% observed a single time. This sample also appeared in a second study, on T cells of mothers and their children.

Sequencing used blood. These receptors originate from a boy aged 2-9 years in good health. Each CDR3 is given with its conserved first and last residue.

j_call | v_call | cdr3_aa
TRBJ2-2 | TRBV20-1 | CSASGTGKTGELFF
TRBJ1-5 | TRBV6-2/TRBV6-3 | CASTFRTGSNQPQHF
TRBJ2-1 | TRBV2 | CASSREGADEQFF
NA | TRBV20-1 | CSALGIAESGEQYF
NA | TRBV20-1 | CSARDMRVNYEQYF
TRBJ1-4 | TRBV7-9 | CASTDGQGRSSNEKLFF
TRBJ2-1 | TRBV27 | CASSATSGRDSYNEQFF
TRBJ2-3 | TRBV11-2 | CASRGPSADTQYF
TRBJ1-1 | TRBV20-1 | CSAIPGNMNTEAFF
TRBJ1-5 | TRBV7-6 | CASSLAGGSRPQHF
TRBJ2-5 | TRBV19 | CASSTRTSRETQYF
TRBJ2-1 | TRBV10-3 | CAIRGKAYNEQFF
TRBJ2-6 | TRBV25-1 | CASSESLGQSNSGANVLTF
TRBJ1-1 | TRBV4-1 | CASSHPPLNTEAFF
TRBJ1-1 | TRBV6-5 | CASSPDGGEATEAFF
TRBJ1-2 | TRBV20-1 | CSAHTTWGYGYTF
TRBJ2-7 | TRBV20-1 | CSASPGGPHEQYF
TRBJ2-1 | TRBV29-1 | CSVEDQAGAFNEQFF
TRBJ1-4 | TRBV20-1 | CSAMRRNEKLFF
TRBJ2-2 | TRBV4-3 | CASSQPRGGSSMNTGELFF
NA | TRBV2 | CASSVRGLSNEQFF
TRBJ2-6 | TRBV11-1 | CASSSTGTGRGGAGANVLTF
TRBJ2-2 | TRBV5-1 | CASRPAGLNTGELFF
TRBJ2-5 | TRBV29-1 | CSVLAVQETQYF
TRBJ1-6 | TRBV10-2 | CASSESGYSYNSPLHF
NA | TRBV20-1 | CSARDRLAGGYEQYF
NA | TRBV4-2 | CASSQRLEVGEQFF
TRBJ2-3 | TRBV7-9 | CASSLITGLRTDTQYF
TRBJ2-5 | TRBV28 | CASSSIPETQYF
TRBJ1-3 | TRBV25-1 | CASSEGRTSGNTIYF
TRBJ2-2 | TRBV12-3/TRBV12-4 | CASSFNIALLTGELFF
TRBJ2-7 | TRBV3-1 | CASSQALNEQYF
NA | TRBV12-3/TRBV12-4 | CASSPRMGNEQFF
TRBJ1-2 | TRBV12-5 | CASGLEPLGGHGDTF
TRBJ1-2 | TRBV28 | CASSLSRANGYTF
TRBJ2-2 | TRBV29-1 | CSVEGMAGGNTGELFF
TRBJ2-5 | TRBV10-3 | CAISDLQALAQYF
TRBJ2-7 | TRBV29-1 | CSVGLANPRYEQYF
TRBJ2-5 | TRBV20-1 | CSARGDRQRKETQYF
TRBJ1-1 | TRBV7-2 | CASSLQGMNTEAFF
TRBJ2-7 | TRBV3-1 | CASSQGTTYEQYF
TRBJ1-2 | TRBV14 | CASSLRRDPSWDDYTF
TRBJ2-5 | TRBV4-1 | CASSSGVGKETQYF
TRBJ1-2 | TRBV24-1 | CATSDLTRSYGYTF
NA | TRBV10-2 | CASSGTGAGNEQFF
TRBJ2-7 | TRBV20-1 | CSAVRAGTGNDYEQYF
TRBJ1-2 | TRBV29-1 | CSVDGTYGYTF